This T cell receptor (beta chain) was sequenced in a study of blood T cell repertoires in COVID-19. Study at large: Samples taken during acute and convalescent COVID-19 were collected in the United States, Italy and Spain. The analysed material was cDNA or gDNA that came from T cells, B-cell-depleted T cells, or PBMCs.

Germline assignment: CDR1 SGDLS and CDR2 YYNGEE. The CDR3 runs 17 residues. Deletions cut 0 bases from V and 2 bases from J, with 17 bases between. In the original processing: By means of reference gene primer amplification, nucleated cell counts were estimated. The table came from immunoSEQ multiplex PCR; TCRdb's copy has only in-frame clones and leaves some out. Clone size and the V and J calls come from that table; the DNA yielded D and trimming. The repertoire holds 100,000 to 140,000 clones, 80% to 85% seen once, with about 4.5% in the top ten. The chain combines TRBV9 with TRBJ2-5, with D unclear. The sequence came from a man in his sixties or seventies with acute or convalescent COVID-19. Sequencing was carried out using peripheral blood. DNA of the CDR3: TGTGCCAGCAGCGTAGGGAGCGCTTCCACTGTTCAAGAGACCCAGTACTTC. Its protein product is CASSVGSASTVQETQYF.